This TCR beta chain was captured in a study of T cell responses to AZD1222 COVID-19 vaccine. CDR3 size: 17 residues. The trim removed 4 bases at V and 4 bases at J, leaving 7 bases unmatched. CDR1 SGHNT and CDR2 YYREEE come from the germline V gene (reference sequence). Data came from immunoSEQ multiplex PCR; TCRdb stores just in-frame clones and leaves some out. The sample lists approximately 150,000 clones, approximately 94% occurring once. Study-level results: Seropositive status at baseline applied to only a handful of AZD1222 recipients. The donor cohort was predominantly white British with a female majority, and clonal diversity may have been underestimated.

Details on this clone: Its specificity is unknown.

The sequence was obtained from an adult in good health. Specimen: peripheral blood, collected on day 0 of AZD1222 vaccination. The chain carries TRBV5-4 and TRBJ2-2, with 13 bases that match TRBD2. The CDR3 here is CASSLTSGGPSTGELFF. The CDR3 coding sequence is TGTGCCAGCAGCCTGACTAGCGGGGGGCCCTCCACCGGGGAGCTGTTTTTT.